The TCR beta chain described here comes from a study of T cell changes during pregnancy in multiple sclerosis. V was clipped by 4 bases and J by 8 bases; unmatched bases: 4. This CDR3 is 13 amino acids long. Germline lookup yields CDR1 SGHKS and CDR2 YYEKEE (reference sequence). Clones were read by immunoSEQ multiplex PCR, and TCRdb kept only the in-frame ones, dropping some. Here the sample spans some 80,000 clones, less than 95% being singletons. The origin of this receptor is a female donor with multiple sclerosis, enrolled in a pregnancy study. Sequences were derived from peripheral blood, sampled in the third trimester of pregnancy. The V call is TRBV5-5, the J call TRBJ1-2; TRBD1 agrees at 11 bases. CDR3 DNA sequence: TGTGCCAGCAGCACCGGACAGGGGGCGGGCTACACCTTC. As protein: CASSTGQGAGYTF.